These T cell receptor beta chains were read from a single sample in a study of post-analysis software for immune sequencing data. From the PCR reads, TCRdb called clonotypes with MiXCR, one entry per CDR3 protein. The repertoire holds hundreds of thousands of distinct CDR3 sequences, with 25% to 30% as singletons. Sequencing was carried out using blood. Source of these receptors: a girl between 10 and 17 years old with multiple sclerosis. Both conserved end residues are part of each CDR3. A D gene is named only where the DNA matches it firmly. Clone size appears in some rows only: once, few, many, or a class for an expanded clone.

v_call	d_call	j_call	clone_size	cdr3_length	cdr3_nt	cdr3_aa
TRBV2	.	TRBJ2-5	.	13	TGTGCCAGCAGTGTCTTAGAGGGAGAGACCCAGTACTTC	CASSVLEGETQYF
TRBV5-1	.	TRBJ1-2	.	13	TGCGCCAGCAGCTTGATGACCGGCTATGGCTACACCTTC	CASSLMTGYGYTF
TRBV28	TRBD2	TRBJ2-2	.	16	TGTGCCAGCAGTGAGACTAGCGGGAGGGCCCGCGGGGAGCTGTTTTTT	CASSETSGRARGELFF
TRBV7-2	.	TRBJ2-5	.	15	TGTGCCAGCAGCAAAGTCCCTAGTTTGCGAGGGACCCAGTACTTC	CASSKVPSLRGTQYF
TRBV5-1	TRBD2	TRBJ2-7	.	15	TGCGCCAGCAGCACCTCTAGCGGGACCTTTGGCGAGCAGTACTTC	CASSTSSGTFGEQYF
TRBV29-1	.	TRBJ2-1	.	15	TGCAGCGCCGAACCGGGACTGAGCTCCTACAATGAGCAGTTCTTC	CSAEPGLSSYNEQFF
TRBV24-1	.	TRBJ2-3	few	15	TGTGCCACCAGTGACCCCGGACAGAACACAGATACGCAGTATTTT	CATSDPGQNTDTQYF
TRBV7-9	.	TRBJ2-5	.	14	TGTGCCAGCAGCTTAGCTACAACCCAAGAGACCCAGTACTTC	CASSLATTQETQYF
TRBV7-2	.	TRBJ1-1	.	18	TGTGCCAGCAGCTTAGTTCCTCTCAGACAGTCGTCGAACACTGAAGCTTTCTTT	CASSLVPLRQSSNTEAFF
TRBV7-2	.	TRBJ2-4	.	17	TGTGCCAGCAGCCCAGTGGGGGGCCCCTCAGCCAAAAACATTCAGTACTTC	CASSPVGGPSAKNIQYF
TRBV19	.	TRBJ1-1	few	14	TGTGCCAGTAGTACGGGGGGCGTAGAGACTGAAGCTTTCTTT	CASSTGGVETEAFF
TRBV28	.	TRBJ1-6	.	13	TGTGCCAGCAGTTTATTCAGAAATTCACCCCTCCACTTT	CASSLFRNSPLHF
TRBV11-2	.	TRBJ2-1	.	16	TGTGCCAGCTCCCCGCGGCTACCCAGCTCCTACAATGAGCAGTTCTTC	CASSPRLPSSYNEQFF
TRBV7-9	TRBD1	TRBJ2-5	.	17	TGTGCCAGCAGCTTAGTCGATTCGGGACAGGGGGAAGAGACCCAGTACTTC	CASSLVDSGQGEETQYF
TRBV6-2/TRBV6-3	TRBD1	TRBJ2-5	few	14	TGTGCCAGCAACCGGGACAGGGCACTCGGGGCCCAGTACTTC	CASNRDRALGAQYF
TRBV12-3/TRBV12-4	.	TRBJ1-2	few	13	TGTGCCAGCAGTTTACTAGGGGTCGACGGCTACACCTTC	CASSLLGVDGYTF
TRBV3-1	.	TRBJ2-1	few	17	TGTGCCAGCAGCCAAGACCTTGTGGTCGGGGGGCGCAATGAGCAGTTCTTC	CASSQDLVVGGRNEQFF
TRBV5-1	.	TRBJ2-1	once	15	TGCGCCAGCAGCTTGGCCCCGGGGGCAGGCAATGAGCAGTTCTTC	CASSLAPGAGNEQFF
TRBV5-1	TRBD2	TRBJ2-3	.	17	TGCGCCAGCAGCCCAGGAGGAATAGCGGGAGCAGTAGATACGCAGTATTTT	CASSPGGIAGAVDTQYF
TRBV6-6	TRBD2	TRBJ2-7	many	16	TGTGCCAGCACACGGACTAGCGGGAGTTATTCGGGAGAGCAGTACTTC	CASTRTSGSYSGEQYF
TRBV6-1	.	TRBJ2-5	.	16	TGTGCCAGCAGGAATCGGCCCTGGGACGGCCAAGAGACCCAGTACTTC	CASRNRPWDGQETQYF
TRBV28	TRBD2	TRBJ2-3	.	18	TGTGCCAGCAGTTTATCAGGCCTAGCGGGGGGGGTCACAGATACGCAGTATTTT	CASSLSGLAGGVTDTQYF
TRBV7-9	TRBD1	TRBJ1-2	few	14	TGTGCCAGCAGCTTAGCGACAGGGAGGTATGGCTACACCTTC	CASSLATGRYGYTF
TRBV6-2/TRBV6-3	.	TRBJ2-4	.	14	TGTGCCAGCAGTAGGGGGGCGGCCAAAAACATTCAGTACTTC	CASSRGAAKNIQYF
TRBV20-1	.	TRBJ2-3	many	15	TGCAGTGCTAGACGAGGACGGTGGGACACAGATACGCAGTATTTT	CSARRGRWDTDTQYF
TRBV7-7	TRBD2	TRBJ2-1	.	16	TGTGCCAGCAGCTTGGGACTAGCGGGAGTCCAGAATGAGCAGTTCTTC	CASSLGLAGVQNEQFF
TRBV13	TRBD2	TRBJ2-4	.	17	TGTGCCAGCAGCGCGTTGGTAGCGGGGGGGCCTAAAAACATTCAGTACTTC	CASSALVAGGPKNIQYF
TRBV29-1	.	TRBJ1-2	few	14	TGCAGCGTTGAATGGGAGAGGGGGGGCGATGGCTACACCTTC	CSVEWERGGDGYTF